This T cell receptor beta chain is drawn from a study of cytomegalovirus exposure and HLA in healthy donors. The PCR employed 60 Vbeta primers together with 13 Jbeta primers. Using immunoSEQ multiplex PCR, the repertoire was profiled, and TCRdb retains in-frame clones only, with some absent. Of under 150,000 clones listed, 75% to 85% were seen once; the top ten hold approximately 8.1%. The V gene's germline CDR1 is SGDLS and CDR2 YYNGEE. The ends were cut back, 0 bases at V and 8 bases at J, with 12 bases in the middle. The CDR3 has 14 residues. Material: PBMCs. The receptor comes from a woman aged 45 to 65 in good health and CMV-seropositive. The chain carries TRBV9 and TRBJ2-1; D might be TRBD1 (6 bases). The CDR3, as DNA: TGTGCCAGCAGCGTAGAACCCAGGGGTGATGAGCAGTTCTTC. Translated, it gives CASSVEPRGDEQFF.